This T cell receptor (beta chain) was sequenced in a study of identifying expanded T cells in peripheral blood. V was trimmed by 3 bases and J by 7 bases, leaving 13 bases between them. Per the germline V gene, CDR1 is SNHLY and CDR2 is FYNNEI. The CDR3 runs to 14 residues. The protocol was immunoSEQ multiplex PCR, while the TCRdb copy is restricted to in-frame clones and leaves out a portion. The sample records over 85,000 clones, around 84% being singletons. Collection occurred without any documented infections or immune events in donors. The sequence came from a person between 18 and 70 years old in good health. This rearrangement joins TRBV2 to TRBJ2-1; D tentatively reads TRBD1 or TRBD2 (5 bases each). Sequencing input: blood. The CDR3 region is CASSDRGRWNEQFF. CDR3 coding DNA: TGTGCCAGCAGTGATAGGGGACGATGGAATGAGCAGTTCTTC.